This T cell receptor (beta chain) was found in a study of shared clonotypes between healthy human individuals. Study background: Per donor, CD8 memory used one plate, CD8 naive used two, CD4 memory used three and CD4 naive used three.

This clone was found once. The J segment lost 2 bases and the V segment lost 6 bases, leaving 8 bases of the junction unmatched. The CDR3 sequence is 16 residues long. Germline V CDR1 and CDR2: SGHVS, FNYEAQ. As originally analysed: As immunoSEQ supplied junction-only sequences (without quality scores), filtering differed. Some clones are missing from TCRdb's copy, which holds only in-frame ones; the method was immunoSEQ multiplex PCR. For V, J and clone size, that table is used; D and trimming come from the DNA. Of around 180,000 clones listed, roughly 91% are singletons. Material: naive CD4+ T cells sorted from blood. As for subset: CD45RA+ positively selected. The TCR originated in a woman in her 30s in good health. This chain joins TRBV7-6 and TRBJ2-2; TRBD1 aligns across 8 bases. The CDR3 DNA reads TGTGCCAGCAGTATTACGCCAGGGGGCAACACCGGGGAGCTGTTTTTT. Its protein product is CASSITPGGNTGELFF.